Shown below are 14 T cell receptor beta chains from a single sample sequenced in a study of cytomegalovirus exposure and HLA in healthy donors. In the PCR, 60 Vbeta and 13 Jbeta primers were used. Produced via immunoSEQ multiplex PCR; TCRdb's table is partial and in-frame only. The table shows 140,000 or so clones, with 84% occurring only once. Sequencing was done on a sample of PBMCs. The receptors derive from a boy under 10 years old in good health and CMV-seronegative.

This clone was recorded a few times. The chain carries TRBV11-2 and TRBJ2-7; D remains ambiguous. CDR3 length equals 13 residues. Germline V CDR1 and CDR2: SGHAT, FQNNGV. The V end was cut by 6 bases, the J end by 7 bases, with 16 bases between. The chain's CDR3 is CASRYLPPNEQYF. The DNA for the CDR3 is TGTGCCAGCAGGTACTTGCCCCCTAATGAGCAGTACTTC.

The chain is built from TRBV4-1 and TRBJ2-3; 12 bases are a match to TRBD2. There are 21 residues in the CDR3. The V gene's germline CDR1 is MGHRA and CDR2 YSYEKL. V lost 2 bases to trimming and J lost 6 bases; unmatched junction nucleotides: 21. CDR3 sequence reads: CASSQRNTGLLAGGDMDTQYF. CDR3 coding DNA: TGCGCCAGCAGCCAACGGAATACAGGGTTGCTAGCGGGAGGGGACATGGATACGCAGTATTTT.

The chain couples TRBV6-5 to TRBJ1-2, with D maybe TRBD1 (5 bases). CDR1 is MNHEY, CDR2 SVGAGI, per germline. V lost 10 bases and J 3 bases, leaving 18 bases between the germline ends. CDR3 length equals 14 residues. Written as DNA, the CDR3 is TGTGCCACCTCCCCGTCGGACACCTACTATGGCTACACCTTC. Residues: CATSPSDTYYGYTF.

This clone was picked up a small number of times. The CDR3 DNA is TGTGCCAGCAGCGCCGGGACTAGCGGCGTCGAGACCCAGTACTTC. Amino acid sequence: CASSAGTSGVETQYF. The rearrangement uses TRBV7-2 and TRBJ2-5, with TRBD2 identical over 11 bases. The CDR3 sequence is 15 residues long. Looked up from germline, CDR1 is SGHTA and CDR2 is FQGNSA. J lost 5 bases, V lost 5 bases, and 7 bases had no gene match.

The chain is built from TRBV11-2 and TRBJ2-5; D might be TRBD1 (5 bases). Germline assignment: CDR1 SGHAT and CDR2 FQNNGV. The CDR3 runs 16 residues. The V end lost 2 bases, the J end lost 5 bases, and 18 bases lay between the germline ends. CDR3 nucleotide sequence: TGTGCCAGCAGCTTACGACAGCCTTTCCTCGGGGAGACCCAGTACTTC. It translates to CASSLRQPFLGETQYF.

The J gene is TRBJ2-6, the V gene TRBV29-1; a possible D gene is TRBD2 (5 bases). The CDR3 extends over 19 amino acids. Trimming took 0 bases from V and 0 from J, leaving 18 bases between them. The V gene's germline CDR1 is SQVTM and CDR2 ANQGSEA. For the CDR3, the DNA is TGCAGCGTTGAAGAGTTGGGAAATCCACGGGGCTCTGGGGCCAACGTCCTGACTTTC. It yields the protein CSVEELGNPRGSGANVLTF. Variable domain in full (rest from reference TRBV29-1 and TRBJ2-6): SAVISQKPSRDICQRGTSLTIQCQVDSQVTMMFWYRQQPGQSLTLIATANQGSEATYESGFVIDKFPISRPNLTFSTLTVSNMSPEDSSIYLCSVEELGNPRGSGANVLTFGAGSRLTVL.

The chain joins TRBV27 to TRBJ1-1; perhaps TRBD1 as D (5 bases). Germline V gene data show CDR1 as MNHEY and CDR2 as SMNVEV (reference sequence). The CDR3 runs 11 residues. The DNA for the CDR3 is TGTGCTTCCCGCAGGGCCACTGAAGCTTTCTTT. Encoded protein: CASRRATEAFF.

The V call is TRBV4-1, the J call TRBJ2-2; 7 bases align to TRBD1. V lost 4 bases and J lost 6; bases outside the gene matches: 17. This CDR3 is built from 18 residues. Germline CDR1 reads MGHRA; CDR2 reads YSYEKL. The CDR3 nucleotides are TGCGCCAGCAGCCGGAGACAGGGAAACGATGGAATAGCCGGGGAGCTGTTTTTT. Its translation is CASSRRQGNDGIAGELFF.

The V call is TRBV5-1, the J call TRBJ1-4; tentative D call: TRBD1 (6 bases). From germline, CDR1 is SGHRS and CDR2 YFSETQ. The CDR3 extends over 14 amino acids. With 1 base removed from V and 6 bases from J, the gap between germline ends came to 10 bases. CDR3 nucleotides: TGCGCCAGCAGCTTGTTCGCAGGGGATGAAAAACTGTTTTTT. It encodes CASSLFAGDEKLFF.

The sample holds one count of this clone. This chain links TRBV5-6 with TRBJ1-2; 7 bases are a match to TRBD1. J lost 0 bases, V lost 2 bases, and 13 bases had no gene match. Germline V gene sequence: CDR1 SGHDT, CDR2 YYEEEE. CDR3 length: 18 amino acids. CDR3 in DNA: TGTGCCAGCAGCTTTTATCTACAGGGGTCACTGTCTAACTATGGCTACACCTTC. This translates into CASSFYLQGSLSNYGYTF.

This sequence joins TRBV5-1 and TRBJ2-1; 7 bases map to TRBD1. The CDR3 is 15 amino acids. Germline loops: CDR1 SGHRS, CDR2 YFSETQ. Trimming removed 4 bases from V and 5 bases from J; junction bases left unmatched: 9. The CDR3 reads CASSPPGQINNEQFF. CDR3 nucleotide sequence: TGCGCCAGCAGCCCACCGGGACAGATAAACAATGAGCAGTTCTTC.

This clone was seen more than once but under ten times. Other DNA sequences in the sample encode the same CDR3. The V gene is TRBV7-8, the J gene TRBJ2-7, with unresolved D. The germline V gene has CDR1 SGHVS and CDR2 FQNEAQ. Trimming shortened V by 6 bases and J by 2 bases, and 5 bases separated the two germline ends. CDR3 length: 11 amino acids. CDR3 in DNA: TGTGCCAGCAGTTCCGCCTACGAGCAGTACTTC. Its protein product is CASSSAYEQYF. The whole variable domain, filled in from reference TRBV7-8 and TRBJ2-7, reads GAGVSQSPRYKVAKRGQDVALRCDPISGHVSLFWYQQALGQGPEFLTYFQNEAQLDKSGLPSDRFFAERPEGSVSTLKIQRTQQEDSAVYLCASSSAYEQYFGPGTRLTVT.

The CDR3 loop reads CASGLVPFAGTGGYTF. The CDR3 DNA reads as TGTGCTAGTGGTTTGGTTCCGTTTGCGGGAACGGGGGGCTACACCTTC. The chain is built from TRBV12-5 and TRBJ1-2; D is undetermined. The CDR3 length is 16 residues. Trimming left V 0 bases short and J 8 bases short, with 19 bases between. The germline V gene has CDR1 LGHNT and CDR2 FRNRAP.

The rearrangement joins TRBV29-1 to TRBJ2-7; 9 bases are shared with TRBD2. CDR1 and CDR2 (germline): SQVTM, ANQGSEA. This CDR3 spans 15 amino acids. V shed 6 bases, J shed 8 bases, and the junction held 17 bases outside the gene matches. Here the CDR3 reads CSVGTPTSGLRKQYF. CDR3 sequence (DNA): TGCAGCGTCGGGACTCCAACTAGCGGGCTTAGGAAGCAGTACTTC.